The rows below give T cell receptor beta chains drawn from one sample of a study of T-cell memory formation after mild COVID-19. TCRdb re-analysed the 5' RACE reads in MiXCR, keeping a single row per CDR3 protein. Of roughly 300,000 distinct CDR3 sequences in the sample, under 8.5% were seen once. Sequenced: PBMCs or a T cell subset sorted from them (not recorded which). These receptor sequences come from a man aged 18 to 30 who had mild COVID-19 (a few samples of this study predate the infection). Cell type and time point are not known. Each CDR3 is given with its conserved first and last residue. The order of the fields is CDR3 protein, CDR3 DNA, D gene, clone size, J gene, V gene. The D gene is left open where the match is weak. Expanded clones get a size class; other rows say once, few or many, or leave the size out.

cdr3_aa: CASSVDPSRGGSSYTDTQYF
cdr3_nt: TGCGCCAGCAGCGTCGACCCATCGCGGGGGGGGTCCTCCTACACAGATACGCAGTATTTT
d_call: TRBD2
clone_size: many
j_call: TRBJ2-3
v_call: TRBV4-1

cdr3_aa: CAISEAGAPVGTEAFF
cdr3_nt: TGTGCCATCAGTGAGGCGGGCGCACCTGTTGGGACTGAAGCTTTCTTT
d_call: -
clone_size: few
j_call: TRBJ1-1
v_call: TRBV10-3

cdr3_aa: CASRAFERGGTDTQYF
cdr3_nt: TGTGCCAGCAGAGCTTTTGAGCGGGGGGGCACAGATACGCAGTATTTT
d_call: TRBD2
clone_size: few
j_call: TRBJ2-3
v_call: TRBV6-5

cdr3_aa: CSAPSYRGGAPDTQYF
cdr3_nt: TGCAGTGCGCCATCCTACAGGGGGGGTGCCCCAGATACGCAGTATTTT
d_call: -
clone_size: few
j_call: TRBJ2-3
v_call: TRBV20-1

cdr3_aa: CASSQGAGTHYGYTF
cdr3_nt: TGCGCCAGCAGCCAAGGGGCAGGAACGCACTATGGCTACACCTTC
d_call: -
clone_size: -
j_call: TRBJ1-2
v_call: TRBV4-1

cdr3_aa: CASSRLGQETQYF
cdr3_nt: TGTGCCAGCAGCCGCCTCGGACAAGAGACCCAGTACTTC
d_call: -
clone_size: few
j_call: TRBJ2-5
v_call: TRBV3-1

cdr3_aa: CASSLPGRLKETQYF
cdr3_nt: TGTGCCAGCAGCCTACCGGGACGGCTCAAAGAGACCCAGTACTTC
d_call: -
clone_size: few
j_call: TRBJ2-5
v_call: TRBV6-2/TRBV6-3

cdr3_aa: CASSPGGQGGNIQYF
cdr3_nt: TGTGCCAGCTCACCAGGCGGCCAGGGAGGGAACATTCAGTACTTC
d_call: TRBD2
clone_size: -
j_call: TRBJ2-4
v_call: TRBV18

cdr3_aa: CASSYSGGYGYTF
cdr3_nt: TGTGCCAGCAGTTACTCGGGGGGCTATGGCTACACCTTC
d_call: -
clone_size: few
j_call: TRBJ1-2
v_call: TRBV6-5

cdr3_aa: CASSQRRRGPTDTQYF
cdr3_nt: TGCGCCAGCAGCCAACGTCGACGGGGGCCCACAGATACGCAGTATTTT
d_call: -
clone_size: -
j_call: TRBJ2-3
v_call: TRBV4-3

cdr3_aa: CSVEPRPGGQKTQYF
cdr3_nt: TGCAGCGTTGAACCTAGGCCTGGGGGGCAGAAGACCCAGTACTTC
d_call: -
clone_size: -
j_call: TRBJ2-5
v_call: TRBV29-1

cdr3_aa: CSVGASGDYNEQFF
cdr3_nt: TGCAGCGTTGGGGCTAGCGGGGACTACAATGAGCAGTTCTTC
d_call: TRBD2
clone_size: -
j_call: TRBJ2-1
v_call: TRBV29-1

cdr3_aa: CASSYGTGTDTQYF
cdr3_nt: TGTGCCAGCAGTTACGGGACAGGGACAGATACGCAGTATTTT
d_call: TRBD1
clone_size: many
j_call: TRBJ2-3
v_call: TRBV6-5

cdr3_aa: CASSLGVTNEKLFF
cdr3_nt: TGCGCCAGCAGCCTAGGGGTTACCAATGAAAAACTGTTTTTT
d_call: -
clone_size: few
j_call: TRBJ1-4
v_call: TRBV4-1

cdr3_aa: CASTPPASPGTIYF
cdr3_nt: TGCGCCAGCACTCCCCCGGCCTCCCCCGGAACCATATATTTT
d_call: -
clone_size: -
j_call: TRBJ1-3
v_call: TRBV4-1

cdr3_aa: CASSLAVGGQLQYF
cdr3_nt: TGTGCCAGCAGTTTAGCGGTTGGCGGGCAGTTACAGTATTTT
d_call: -
clone_size: many
j_call: TRBJ2-3
v_call: TRBV12-3/TRBV12-4

cdr3_aa: CASSPSPGQSQTDTQYF
cdr3_nt: TGTGCCAGCAGCCCCTCCCCCGGACAGTCTCAAACAGATACGCAGTATTTT
d_call: -
clone_size: few
j_call: TRBJ2-3
v_call: TRBV7-9

cdr3_aa: CAISTQRGGMDTEAFF
cdr3_nt: TGTGCCATCAGTACGCAGCGGGGGGGGATGGACACTGAAGCTTTCTTT
d_call: -
clone_size: -
j_call: TRBJ1-1
v_call: TRBV10-3

cdr3_aa: CASTERRSAFF
cdr3_nt: TGTGCCAGCACCGAACGGCGTTCGGCTTTCTTT
d_call: -
clone_size: -
j_call: TRBJ1-1
v_call: TRBV2

cdr3_aa: CASSPPSQNEQFF
cdr3_nt: TGTGCCAGCAGCCCCCCCAGTCAGAATGAGCAGTTCTTC
d_call: -
clone_size: -
j_call: TRBJ2-1
v_call: TRBV7-2

cdr3_aa: CASSEEEKVPEDTIYF
cdr3_nt: TGTGCCAGCAGTGAAGAAGAAAAGGTACCGGAAGACACCATATATTTT
d_call: -
clone_size: few
j_call: TRBJ1-3
v_call: TRBV2

cdr3_aa: CASVFRLNTEAFF
cdr3_nt: TGTGCTAGTGTGTTCCGGCTGAACACTGAAGCTTTCTTT
d_call: -
clone_size: few
j_call: TRBJ1-1
v_call: TRBV12-5

cdr3_aa: CASRPVSGGYNEQFF
cdr3_nt: TGTGCCAGCAGACCCGTAAGCGGGGGCTACAATGAGCAGTTCTTC
d_call: TRBD2
clone_size: many
j_call: TRBJ2-1
v_call: TRBV27

cdr3_aa: CASRGLGSSNYGYTF
cdr3_nt: TGCGCCAGCAGAGGCCTCGGTAGCTCTAACTATGGCTACACCTTC
d_call: -
clone_size: -
j_call: TRBJ1-2
v_call: TRBV5-1

cdr3_aa: CASSFGGRPLGYGYTF
cdr3_nt: TGTGCCAGCAGCTTCGGGGGGCGCCCCCTCGGCTATGGCTACACCTTC
d_call: -
clone_size: -
j_call: TRBJ1-2
v_call: TRBV7-2

cdr3_aa: CAGKNIQYF
cdr3_nt: TGTGCCGGGAAAAACATTCAGTACTTC
d_call: -
clone_size: -
j_call: TRBJ2-4
v_call: TRBV27

cdr3_aa: CASSVSSGRSTDTQYF
cdr3_nt: TGTGCCAGCAGTGTGTCTAGCGGGCGTAGCACAGATACGCAGTATTTT
d_call: TRBD2
clone_size: -
j_call: TRBJ2-3
v_call: TRBV2

cdr3_aa: CATSDAGYGYTF
cdr3_nt: TGTGCCACCAGTGATGCGGGTTATGGCTACACCTTC
d_call: -
clone_size: few
j_call: TRBJ1-2
v_call: TRBV24-1

cdr3_aa: CASSWAFKNTGELFF
cdr3_nt: TGTGCCAGCAGCTGGGCATTCAAGAACACCGGGGAGCTGTTTTTT
d_call: -
clone_size: many
j_call: TRBJ2-2
v_call: TRBV7-9

cdr3_aa: CASSQESEGGNTEAFF
cdr3_nt: TGCGCCAGCAGCCAAGAATCGGAAGGGGGGAACACTGAAGCTTTCTTT
d_call: -
clone_size: -
j_call: TRBJ1-1
v_call: TRBV4-1

cdr3_aa: CASSVLDNPPGKLFF
cdr3_nt: TGTGCCAGCAGCGTACTGGACAACCCTCCCGGAAAACTGTTTTTT
d_call: -
clone_size: few
j_call: TRBJ1-4
v_call: TRBV9

cdr3_aa: CASSSSLGFTEAFF
cdr3_nt: TGTGCCAGCAGCTCTTCTCTTGGGTTCACTGAAGCTTTCTTT
d_call: -
clone_size: many
j_call: TRBJ1-1
v_call: TRBV7-9

cdr3_aa: CASSQGGQPPNQPQHF
cdr3_nt: TGTGCCAGCAGCCAAGGCGGACAGCCCCCCAATCAGCCCCAGCATTTT
d_call: -
clone_size: few
j_call: TRBJ1-5
v_call: TRBV5-4

cdr3_aa: CASRRDRGSYEQYF
cdr3_nt: TGTGCCAGCCGCCGGGACAGGGGCTCCTACGAGCAGTACTTC
d_call: TRBD1
clone_size: few
j_call: TRBJ2-7
v_call: TRBV7-2

cdr3_aa: CATSRGGREADTQYF
cdr3_nt: TGTGCCACCAGCAGAGGCGGTCGGGAGGCAGATACGCAGTATTTT
d_call: TRBD2
clone_size: many
j_call: TRBJ2-3
v_call: TRBV15

cdr3_aa: CSVAPGPRTEAFF
cdr3_nt: TGCAGCGTTGCCCCGGGCCCGAGGACTGAAGCTTTCTTT
d_call: -
clone_size: -
j_call: TRBJ1-1
v_call: TRBV29-1

cdr3_aa: CASSQREGQNQPQHF
cdr3_nt: TGTGCCAGCAGCCAGAGGGAGGGACAGAATCAGCCCCAGCATTTT
d_call: TRBD1
clone_size: few
j_call: TRBJ1-5
v_call: TRBV4-2

cdr3_aa: CATSDKQGRYNSPLHF
cdr3_nt: TGTGCCACCAGTGATAAACAGGGGAGGTATAATTCACCCCTCCACTTT
d_call: TRBD1
clone_size: -
j_call: TRBJ1-6
v_call: TRBV24-1

cdr3_aa: CASSVGGNEKLFF
cdr3_nt: TGTGCCAGCAGCGTAGGCGGGAATGAAAAACTGTTTTTT
d_call: -
clone_size: -
j_call: TRBJ1-4
v_call: TRBV7-9

cdr3_aa: CASSAQVNTEAFF
cdr3_nt: TGTGCCAGCAGCGCCCAGGTGAACACTGAAGCTTTCTTT
d_call: -
clone_size: many
j_call: TRBJ1-1
v_call: TRBV7-9

cdr3_aa: CAWSHGTANTDTQYF
cdr3_nt: TGTGCCTGGAGTCACGGGACAGCTAACACAGATACGCAGTATTTT
d_call: TRBD1
clone_size: -
j_call: TRBJ2-3
v_call: TRBV30

cdr3_aa: CASSLGRAETQYF
cdr3_nt: TGCGCCAGCAGCTTGGGCAGGGCAGAGACCCAGTACTTC
d_call: -
clone_size: -
j_call: TRBJ2-5
v_call: TRBV5-1

cdr3_aa: CASRITGDQPQHF
cdr3_nt: TGTGCCAGCAGAATTACAGGGGATCAGCCCCAGCATTTT
d_call: TRBD1
clone_size: many
j_call: TRBJ1-5
v_call: TRBV6-5

cdr3_aa: CSARDHWGQNTGELFF
cdr3_nt: TGCAGTGCTAGAGATCATTGGGGACAGAACACCGGGGAGCTGTTTTTT
d_call: -
clone_size: many
j_call: TRBJ2-2
v_call: TRBV20-1

cdr3_aa: CASSLERTGRADTQYF
cdr3_nt: TGCGCCAGCAGCTTGGAGAGGACAGGCCGAGCAGATACGCAGTATTTT
d_call: TRBD1
clone_size: -
j_call: TRBJ2-3
v_call: TRBV5-1

cdr3_aa: CASSYSKGSIYGYTF
cdr3_nt: TGTGCCAGCAGTTACAGTAAGGGATCTATATATGGCTACACCTTC
d_call: -
clone_size: -
j_call: TRBJ1-2
v_call: TRBV6-2/TRBV6-3

cdr3_aa: CASTVGQGFRYEQYF
cdr3_nt: TGTGCCAGCACTGTAGGACAGGGGTTCCGCTACGAGCAGTACTTC
d_call: TRBD1
clone_size: -
j_call: TRBJ2-7
v_call: TRBV6-5

cdr3_aa: CATSRGRYSNQPQHF
cdr3_nt: TGTGCCACCAGCAGAGGCAGGTATAGCAATCAGCCCCAGCATTTT
d_call: -
clone_size: -
j_call: TRBJ1-5
v_call: TRBV15

cdr3_aa: CASSPGLAGQETQYF
cdr3_nt: TGCGCCAGCAGCCCGGGACTAGCGGGGCAAGAGACCCAGTACTTC
d_call: TRBD2
clone_size: many
j_call: TRBJ2-5
v_call: TRBV5-1

cdr3_aa: CASTLGTGLIEQYF
cdr3_nt: TGTGCCAGCACCCTCGGGACAGGGTTAATCGAGCAGTACTTC
d_call: TRBD1
clone_size: -
j_call: TRBJ2-7
v_call: TRBV12-3/TRBV12-4

cdr3_aa: CASSSTGFHEQYF
cdr3_nt: TGTGCCAGCAGTTCTACGGGGTTCCACGAGCAGTACTTC
d_call: -
clone_size: -
j_call: TRBJ2-7
v_call: TRBV12-3/TRBV12-4

cdr3_aa: CASSAPGTVSEKLFF
cdr3_nt: TGTGCCAGCTCAGCACCCGGGACCGTTAGTGAAAAACTGTTTTTT
d_call: -
clone_size: -
j_call: TRBJ1-4
v_call: TRBV18

cdr3_aa: CASKISVASYEQYF
cdr3_nt: TGCGCCAGCAAGATCTCCGTAGCTAGCTACGAGCAGTACTTC
d_call: -
clone_size: many
j_call: TRBJ2-7
v_call: TRBV5-1

cdr3_aa: CASSQFDRTNTGELFF
cdr3_nt: TGCGCCAGCAGCCAATTTGATCGCACGAACACCGGGGAGCTGTTTTTT
d_call: -
clone_size: many
j_call: TRBJ2-2
v_call: TRBV4-3

cdr3_aa: CASSLIGTYTEAFF
cdr3_nt: TGCGCCAGCAGCTTGATAGGGACCTACACTGAAGCTTTCTTT
d_call: -
clone_size: -
j_call: TRBJ1-1
v_call: TRBV5-1

cdr3_aa: CASSPGPSISEQFF
cdr3_nt: TGTGCCAGCAGTCCGGGCCCGAGCATCAGCGAGCAGTTCTTC
d_call: -
clone_size: -
j_call: TRBJ2-1
v_call: TRBV6-2/TRBV6-3

cdr3_aa: CASSYSPGDLQGYTF
cdr3_nt: TGTGCCAGCAGTTACTCACCAGGGGATCTTCAAGGCTACACCTTC
d_call: -
clone_size: many
j_call: TRBJ1-2
v_call: TRBV6-2/TRBV6-3

cdr3_aa: CASSGTTGWTGELFF
cdr3_nt: TGTGCCAGCAGCGGAACGACAGGGTGGACCGGGGAGCTGTTTTTT
d_call: TRBD1
clone_size: few
j_call: TRBJ2-2
v_call: TRBV5-6